The rows below give T cell receptor beta chains drawn from one sample of a study of T cells in localized non-small cell lung cancer. Method: immunoSEQ multiplex PCR; TCRdb's copy keeps in-frame clones and lacks some. The table includes fewer than 25,000 clones, 92% detected once. The sequenced sample was peripheral blood, obtained before any cancer treatment. The receptors derive from a man between 40 and 70 years old with stage III squamous cell lung carcinoma. CDR3s include the opening cysteine and the closing phenylalanine or tryptophan. D genes are given only for firm matches. Size tells how often a clone was seen (once, few, many) or the class of an expanded clone, and some rows leave it out.

TRBV29-1	few	TRBJ2-6	NA	TGCAGCGTTGTCCTACAGGGCTCTGGGGCCAACGTCCTGACTTTC	CSVVLQGSGANVLTF
TRBV5-1	NA	TRBJ2-5	TRBD2	TGCGCCAGCAGCTCCGCGGGACTAGAGACAGAGACCCAGTACTTC	CASSSAGLETETQYF
TRBV5-1	NA	TRBJ1-2	NA	TGCGCCAGCAGCTTGGCCGCGCCACGGGATGGCTACACCTTC	CASSLAAPRDGYTF
TRBV5-8	NA	TRBJ2-1	TRBD2	TGTGCCAGCAGCTTGGTACGCCTAGCGGGACTCCATGAGCAGTTCTTC	CASSLVRLAGLHEQFF
TRBV28	NA	TRBJ1-2	NA	TGTGCCAGCAGTTCGCGGGACGGACTTAACTATGGCTACACCTTC	CASSSRDGLNYGYTF
TRBV7-6	NA	TRBJ1-4	TRBD1	TGTGCCAGCAGCCCAACCACAGGGGGCATCACTAATGAAAAACTGTTTTTT	CASSPTTGGITNEKLFF
TRBV5-1	NA	TRBJ2-7	TRBD1	TGCGCCAGCAGCTTGCCGGGACAGGGGCCCGGGGAGCAGTACTTC	CASSLPGQGPGEQYF
TRBV7-3	once	TRBJ2-6	TRBD2	TGTGCCAGCAGCCCCGGCGGGGGAGTTGGGGCCAACGTCCTGACTTTC	CASSPGGGVGANVLTF
TRBV4-1	NA	TRBJ1-1	NA	TGCGCCAGCAGCCAACCGAGGGTCTGGAACACTGAAGCTTTCTTT	CASSQPRVWNTEAFF
TRBV4-2	NA	TRBJ2-5	NA	TGTGCCAGCAGCCAAGACTGGCCTGGGGAGACCCAGTACTTC	CASSQDWPGETQYF
TRBV28	NA	TRBJ1-1	NA	TGTGCCAGCAGTTTCACCTCCCGGGGTTACACTGAAGCTTTCTTT	CASSFTSRGYTEAFF
TRBV6-6	NA	TRBJ2-2	TRBD2	TGTGCCAGCAGTTCCGGACTAGCGGGAACCGGGGAGCTGTTTTTT	CASSSGLAGTGELFF
TRBV11-2	NA	TRBJ1-2	TRBD1	TGTGCCAGCAGCTTTTGGGGACAGGAGGGCTACACCTTC	CASSFWGQEGYTF
TRBV28	NA	TRBJ1-1	NA	TGTGCCAGCAATTCGGGTCGAAGGACTGAAGCTTTCTTT	CASNSGRRTEAFF
TRBV27	NA	TRBJ2-1	TRBD2	TGTGCCAGCAGTTTAGACGTTGGACTAGCGGGGAACTACAATGAGCAGTTCTTC	CASSLDVGLAGNYNEQFF
TRBV9	NA	TRBJ1-6	TRBD1	TGTGCCAGCAGCGTAGTGGGAGGGGGCAATTCACCCCTCCACTTT	CASSVVGGGNSPLHF
TRBV19	NA	TRBJ1-4	NA	TGTGCCAGTAGTATGACCGGGGTTGGGGAAAAACTGTTTTTT	CASSMTGVGEKLFF
TRBV4-1	NA	TRBJ2-7	NA	TGCGCCAGCAGCCAAGGTCGGAGTGGGGGCTCCTACGAGCAGTACTTC	CASSQGRSGGSYEQYF
TRBV5-1	NA	TRBJ2-5	TRBD1	TGCGCCAGCAGCTTGGATCCAGGGGGCAGGGAGACCCAGTACTTC	CASSLDPGGRETQYF
TRBV9	NA	TRBJ2-2	TRBD1	TGTGCCAGCAGCGCCAGGGGGCTGGGGACCGGGGAGCTGTTTTTT	CASSARGLGTGELFF
TRBV4-2	once	TRBJ2-4	NA	TGTGCCAGCAGCCAAGAAGCGCTAGCCCAAAGCATTCAGTACTTC	CASSQEALAQSIQYF
TRBV4-2	NA	TRBJ2-3	NA	TGTGCCAGCAGCCAAGAGGCCAGGGCGGATACGCAGTATTTT	CASSQEARADTQYF
TRBV18	NA	TRBJ2-3	TRBD2	TGTGCCAGCTCCCCCACTAGCGGGGCTAGCACAGATACGCAGTATTTT	CASSPTSGASTDTQYF
TRBV7-7	NA	TRBJ2-7	TRBD1	TGTGCCAGCAGCCGAGGACAGGGCTACGAGCAGTACTTC	CASSRGQGYEQYF
TRBV9	NA	TRBJ2-1	TRBD2	TGTGCCAGCAGCGCAAGAGCGGGATTGTACAATGAGCAGTTCTTC	CASSARAGLYNEQFF
TRBV4-2	NA	TRBJ2-1	TRBD2	TGTGCCAGCAGCCAAGGGGGTAGCGGGGGGACCTACTCCTACAATGAGCAGTTCTTC	CASSQGGSGGTYSYNEQFF
TRBV7-2	NA	TRBJ1-4	NA	TGTGCCAGCAGCTTAGGGGGGGATAATGAAAAACTGTTTTTT	CASSLGGDNEKLFF
TRBV28	NA	TRBJ1-5	NA	TGTGCCAGCAGATACCCTGGCGATCAGCCCCAGCATTTT	CASRYPGDQPQHF
TRBV6-5	NA	TRBJ2-3	NA	TGTGCCAGCAGGTCCGGGAGCACAGATACGCAGTATTTT	CASRSGSTDTQYF
TRBV30	NA	TRBJ1-3	NA	TGTGCCTGGAGTTCGGGGGGTGGAGGAAACACCATATATTTT	CAWSSGGGGNTIYF
TRBV28	once	TRBJ1-2	NA	TGTGCCAGCAGGTCGGGCGACAGATCCAACTATGGCTACACCTTC	CASRSGDRSNYGYTF
TRBV9	NA	TRBJ2-1	NA	TGTGCCAGCAGCGTAGGGGGTAGCTGGGCCGACAATGAGCAGTTCTTC	CASSVGGSWADNEQFF
TRBV5-6	NA	TRBJ1-3	NA	TGTGCCAGCAGTCGACGCCTCACCTCTGGAAACACCATATATTTT	CASSRRLTSGNTIYF
TRBV11-1	NA	TRBJ1-1	NA	TGTGCCAGCAGCTTCGGAAACACTGAAGCTTTCTTT	CASSFGNTEAFF
TRBV7-8	once	TRBJ2-1	TRBD2	TGTGCCAGCAGCCCCGGGGGGGGCGATGAGCAGTTCTTC	CASSPGGGDEQFF
TRBV5-4	NA	TRBJ2-5	NA	TGTGCCAGCAGCCTACTTACAGGAACCCAAGAGACCCAGTACTTC	CASSLLTGTQETQYF
TRBV25-1	once	TRBJ2-3	TRBD2	TGTGCCAGCAGTGAACTGCGGGGGGGTAGAACAGATACGCAGTATTTT	CASSELRGGRTDTQYF
TRBV7-2	NA	TRBJ1-2	NA	TGTGCCAGCAGCCCACCGTGGGGGGGTGGCTACACCTTC	CASSPPWGGGYTF
TRBV28	NA	TRBJ2-3	NA	TGTGCCAGCAGTTTGAGGCCGGGCACAGATACGCAGTATTTT	CASSLRPGTDTQYF
TRBV15	once	TRBJ1-3	NA	TGTGCCACCAGCAGAGAGCCCTCTGGAAACACCATATATTTT	CATSREPSGNTIYF
TRBV6-1	NA	TRBJ1-1	NA	TGTGCCAGCAGTGAAAGCTTGAACACTGAAGCTTTCTTT	CASSESLNTEAFF